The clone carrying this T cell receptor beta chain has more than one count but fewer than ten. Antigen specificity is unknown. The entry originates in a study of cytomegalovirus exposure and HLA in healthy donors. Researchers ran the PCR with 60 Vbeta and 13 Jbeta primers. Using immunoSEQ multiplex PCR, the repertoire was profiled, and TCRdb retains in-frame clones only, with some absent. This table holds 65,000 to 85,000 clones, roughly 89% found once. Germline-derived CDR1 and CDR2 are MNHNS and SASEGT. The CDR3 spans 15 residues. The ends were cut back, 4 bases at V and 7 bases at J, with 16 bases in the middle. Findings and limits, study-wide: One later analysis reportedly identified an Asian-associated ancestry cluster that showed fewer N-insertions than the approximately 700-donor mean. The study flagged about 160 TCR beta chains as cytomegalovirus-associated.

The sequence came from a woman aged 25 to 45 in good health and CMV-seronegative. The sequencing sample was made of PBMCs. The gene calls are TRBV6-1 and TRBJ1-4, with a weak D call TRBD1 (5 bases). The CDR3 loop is CASSGAPGGGEKLFF. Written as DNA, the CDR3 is TGTGCCAGCAGTGGGGCGCCCGGGGGAGGTGAAAAACTGTTTTTT.